Listed below are T cell receptor beta chains from one sample, sequenced in a study of cytomegalovirus exposure and HLA in healthy donors. Libraries were prepared by immunoSEQ multiplex PCR; TCRdb keeps only in-frame clonotypes and omits some of them. The repertoire consists of 130,000 or so clones, with approximately 84% occurring once and the leading ten covering around 2%. Sequences were obtained from PBMCs. All receptors come from a woman aged 40 to 55 in good health and CMV-seronegative. Each CDR3 is given with its conserved first and last residue. Fields, in order: V gene, D gene, J gene, clone size, CDR3 DNA, CDR3 protein. A D gene is named only where the DNA matches it firmly. Rows give clone size only sometimes, using once, few, many, or a class for an expanded clone.

TRBV29-1	TRBD2	TRBJ2-3	-	TGCAGCGTCCTAGCGGGAGAGCGAGATACGCAGTATTTT	CSVLAGERDTQYF
TRBV7-8	TRBD2	TRBJ2-1	-	TGTGCCAGCAGCTCCCTAGCGGTCTTAGTAAATGAGCAGTTCTTC	CASSSLAVLVNEQFF
TRBV4-3	TRBD2	TRBJ2-1	-	TGCGCCAGCAGCCCCGGTATAGCGGGGAACAATGAGCAGTTCTTC	CASSPGIAGNNEQFF
TRBV18	TRBD2	TRBJ2-1	-	TGTGCCAGCTCACCAGGGGGACTAGCGGGAGTAAGCTACAATGAGCAGTTCTTC	CASSPGGLAGVSYNEQFF
TRBV9	-	TRBJ1-6	once	TGTGCCAGCAGCGCCCCCCCCGGACAGATGAATTCACCCCTCCACTTT	CASSAPPGQMNSPLHF
TRBV7-6	TRBD2	TRBJ2-1	-	TGTGCCGGCAGCTTAGAAGCGGGAGTGGGCAATGAGCAGTTCTTC	CAGSLEAGVGNEQFF
TRBV6-5	-	TRBJ2-7	-	TGTGCCAGCAGCTTGGAGCCCCCACCCTCCTACGAGCAGTACTTC	CASSLEPPPSYEQYF
TRBV9	-	TRBJ2-1	-	TGTGCCAGCAGCGTAGTGGGCTCTGAGCAGTTCTTC	CASSVVGSEQFF
TRBV5-1	TRBD2	TRBJ2-1	once	TGCGCCAGCAGCTTGAGTCTAGCGGGCCCCTACAATGAGCAGTTCTTC	CASSLSLAGPYNEQFF
TRBV5-4	-	TRBJ2-6	-	TGTGCCAGCAGAACGGTGGAGGGACAGACTCTCTCTGGGGCCAACGTCCTGACTTTC	CASRTVEGQTLSGANVLTF
TRBV5-1	-	TRBJ2-5	-	TGCGCCAGCAGCTTATACAGAAAACAAGAGACCCAGTACTTC	CASSLYRKQETQYF
TRBV28	-	TRBJ1-4	-	TGTGCCAGCAGTTTTGCGGCGGGGAAGGCTAATGAAAAACTGTTTTTT	CASSFAAGKANEKLFF
TRBV5-4	-	TRBJ2-5	-	TGTGCCAGCAGCTTGGGCTCAGGGTGGGAGACCCAGTACTTC	CASSLGSGWETQYF
TRBV10-3	-	TRBJ2-1	few	TGTGCCATCAGTGGGCGACAGGCGAATGAGCAGTTCTTC	CAISGRQANEQFF
TRBV7-2	-	TRBJ2-4	-	TGTGCCAGCAGCTTAGAACAGGGGGGGCGCATCCAGTACTTC	CASSLEQGGRIQYF
TRBV19	-	TRBJ2-4	-	TGTGCCAGTAGTATTCCTAGGCAGGGAGGAATAGCCAAAAACATTCAGTACTTC	CASSIPRQGGIAKNIQYF
TRBV4-2	-	TRBJ2-3	-	TGTGCCAGCAGCCAAGTTGGCCATTCAGATACGCAGTATTTT	CASSQVGHSDTQYF
TRBV11-2	TRBD1	TRBJ1-6	few	TGTGCCAGCAGCCGAGGGACAGGGAGGTCACCCCTCCACTTT	CASSRGTGRSPLHF
TRBV29-1	-	TRBJ1-5	once	TGCAGCGTAGCAGGGTCTCTAGAACAGCCCCAGCATTTT	CSVAGSLEQPQHF
TRBV5-1	TRBD1	TRBJ2-4	few	TGCGCCAGCAGACCCTTTGACAGGGAGAAAAACATTCAGTACTTC	CASRPFDREKNIQYF
TRBV19	TRBD1	TRBJ1-2	-	TGTGCCAGTAGTTGGACAGGGGGCCGACGCTTC	CASSWTGGRRF
TRBV5-6	TRBD1	TRBJ1-2	-	TGTGCCAGCAGCTTGTCAGGGGGCTATGGCTACACCTTC	CASSLSGGYGYTF